A single sample is the source of the 16 T cell receptor beta chains below, sequenced in a study of T cells in Graves' hyperthyroidism and ophthalmopathy. RNA transcripts provided the source from which TCR beta CDR3 regions were amplified. The TCR CDR3 was amplified in a first-round RT-PCR using the HTBI primer set. TCRdb analysed the multiplex PCR reads with MiXCR anew, one entry per CDR3 protein. The repertoire consists of nearly 600,000 distinct CDR3 sequences, with 11% to 15% occurring once and the leading ten covering roughly 7%. The sequenced sample was blood. The receptors originated from a young woman with Graves' ophthalmopathy.

Many counts were recorded for this clonotype. This sequence joins TRBV3-1 and TRBJ2-3; 8 nucleotides match TRBD2. Germline V CDR1 and CDR2: LGHDT, YNNKEL (reference sequence). CDR3 length: 17 residues. The junction had 8 bases not matched to a gene; V was cut back by 1 base and J by 2 bases. The CDR3 DNA is TGTGCCAGCAGCCAAGGGCGGGGGGCCGCCTACACAGATACGCAGTATTTT. It encodes CASSQGRGAAYTDTQYF.

Details on this clonotype: One base away lies a much larger clone, so this may be a sequencing read error. No conserved phenylalanine or tryptophan ends this CDR3, so it is likely a read error. The rearrangement joins TRBV12-3 or TRBV12-4 to TRBJ1-1; D remains ambiguous. This CDR3 is built from 14 residues. V gave up 6 bases and J gave up 1 base, with 12 bases separating them. The CDR3 DNA sequence: TGTGCCAGCAGACCGGAGCGTCAGAACACTGAAGCTTTCTCT. Translated: CASRPERQNTEAFS.

This clonotype was seen many times. The genes are TRBV4-3 and TRBJ2-1, with TRBD2 matching over 9 bases. The trim removed 3 bases at V and 1 base at J, leaving 7 bases unmatched. In germline, CDR1 is LGHNA, CDR2 YSLEER. CDR3 length: 17 amino acids. CDR3 amino acids: CASSHPRTSASYNEQFF. The CDR3 DNA is TGCGCCAGCAGCCACCCCCGGACTAGCGCATCCTACAATGAGCAGTTCTTC.

This clonotype appeared many times. The V gene is TRBV27, the J gene TRBJ2-1; 7 bases fit TRBD2. CDR1 and CDR2 (germline): MNHEY, SMNVEV (reference sequence). With 0 bases clipped from V and 7 bases from J, the junction kept 18 bases outside the gene matches. CDR3 length equals 19 residues. The CDR3 loop reads CASSLSGAGVSLLWNEQFF. Here the CDR3 DNA reads TGTGCCAGCAGTTTATCTGGGGCGGGAGTGTCCCTTCTTTGGAATGAGCAGTTCTTC.

This clonotype came up many times. The V call is TRBV2, the J call TRBJ1-5; no reliable D call. Germline V gene lookup returns CDR1 SNHLY and CDR2 FYNNEI. V was clipped by 8 bases and J by 1 base, with 12 bases between them. The CDR3 totals 14 residues. CDR3 sequence: CASLKGESNQPQHF. In DNA, the CDR3 is TGTGCCAGCCTGAAAGGAGAGAGCAATCAGCCCCAGCATTTT.

Many counts were recorded for this clonotype. The V call is TRBV6-5, the J call TRBJ2-1, with no clear D. The CDR3 length is 16 residues. Germline V lookup: CDR1 MNHEY, CDR2 SVGAGI. V lost 0 bases, J lost 2 bases, and 11 bases lay in between. The CDR3 coding sequence is TGTGCCAGCAGTTACTCGAAAGAAAGGGCCTACAATGAGCAGTTCTTC. It yields the protein CASSYSKERAYNEQFF.

This clonotype has at least ten counts. This chain connects TRBV28 to TRBJ2-2; 9 bases match TRBD2. V gave up 6 bases and J gave up 5 bases; unmatched junction bases: 7. Germline V gene data show CDR1 as MDHEN and CDR2 as SYDVKM. The CDR3 contains 15 residues. The CDR3 DNA reads TGTGCCAGCAGATTAGCGGGAGTAGAGACCGGGGAGCTGTTTTTT. It translates to CASRLAGVETGELFF.

This clonotype turned up a few times. This sequence joins TRBV19 and TRBJ2-2; TRBD1 matches 7 bases. With 5 bases clipped from V and 3 bases from J, the junction kept 6 bases outside the gene matches. The CDR3 runs 15 residues. Germline lookup yields CDR1 LNHDA and CDR2 SQIVND (reference sequence). As DNA, the CDR3 is TGTGCCAGTAGTTGGTACCAGGGGGACACCGGGGAGCTGTTTTTT. Amino acid sequence: CASSWYQGDTGELFF. The variable domain in full, completed from reference TRBV19 and TRBJ2-2, reads DGGITQSPKYLFRKEGQNVTLSCEQNLNHDAMYWYRQDPGQGLRLIYYSQIVNDFQKGDIAEGYSVSREKKESFPLTVTSAQKNPTAFYLCASSWYQGDTGELFFGEGSRLTVL.

At least ten counts were recorded for this clonotype. The chain links TRBV24-1 to TRBJ2-7; either TRBD1 or TRBD2 may fit D (5 bases each). CDR3 length: 15 residues. The V end was cut by 3 bases, the J end by 3 bases, with 14 bases between. In germline, CDR1 is KGHDR, CDR2 SFDVKD. The CDR3 coding sequence is TGTGCCACCAGTGATCGTGTAGGGGAGAGCTACGAGCAGTACTTC. Translating gives CATSDRVGESYEQYF.

V gene TRBV6-2 or TRBV6-3 combines with J gene TRBJ1-2, with D uncertain. Germline V lookup: CDR1 MNHEY, CDR2 SVGEGT. The CDR3 loop spans 17 amino acids. V lost 2 bases and J lost 3, with 19 bases in between. CDR3 bases: TGTGCCAGCAGTTACCCGAGGCCGCGAGGAAGGGACTATGGCTACACCTTC. This translates into CASSYPRPRGRDYGYTF.

This clonotype was detected ten times or more. The chain carries TRBV20-1 and TRBJ2-3; 12 bases fit TRBD2. Germline CDR1 DFQATT, CDR2 SNEGSKA (reference sequence). The V and J ends lost 6 bases and 3 bases, in that order; junction bases with no gene match: 4. There are 14 residues in the CDR3. The CDR3 DNA reads TGCAGTGCCCCGACTAGCGGGAGAACAGATACGCAGTATTTT. This codes for CSAPTSGRTDTQYF.

Many counts were recorded for this clonotype. The J gene is TRBJ2-7, the V gene TRBV6-1; the D is unclear. From germline, CDR1 is MNHNS and CDR2 SASEGT. V shed 5 bases and J shed 5 bases, with 13 bases lying between them. The CDR3 totals 13 residues. Written as DNA, the CDR3 is TGTGCCAGCAGTCCAGGACGGCTGGACGAGCAGTACTTC. Translation gives CASSPGRLDEQYF.

This clonotype has ten or more counts. The V and J genes are TRBV20-1 and TRBJ2-1; TRBD1 is a possible D gene (6 bases). The germline V gene encodes CDR1 DFQATT and CDR2 SNEGSKA (reference sequence). This CDR3 comprises 16 residues. The V end was cut by 3 bases, the J end by 3 bases, with 18 bases between. The CDR3 DNA sequence: TGCAGTGCTAGTCCTCAGGGGAAGGACTTCTACAATGAGCAGTTCTTC. It translates to CSASPQGKDFYNEQFF.

Ten or more counts support this clonotype. The chain carries TRBV7-9 and TRBJ2-7; TRBD1 agrees at 10 bases. From germline, CDR1 is SEHNR and CDR2 FQNEAQ (reference sequence). This CDR3 has 15 amino acids. Unmatched junction bases numbered 3, after V lost 2 bases and J lost 2 bases. Here the CDR3 DNA reads TGTGCCAGCAGCTTACCGGGACAGGGGACCTACGAGCAGTACTTC. Translation: CASSLPGQGTYEQYF.

This clonotype was detected ten times or more. The V and J genes are TRBV7-6 and TRBJ2-1; D assignment may be TRBD1 or TRBD2 (5 bases each). Germline loops: CDR1 SGHVS, CDR2 FNYEAQ. This CDR3 has 17 amino acids. Deletions cut 4 bases from V and 5 bases from J, with 21 bases between. CDR3 bases: TGTGCCAGCAGCTCAGGCCTCTCGGGACCATACGACAATGAGCAGTTCTTC. It specifies CASSSGLSGPYDNEQFF.

This clonotype was seen a handful of times. The rearrangement joins TRBV9 to TRBJ1-1; 7 nucleotides agree with TRBD1. The CDR3 sequence is 13 residues long. Looked up from germline, CDR1 is SGDLS and CDR2 is YYNGEE. V dropped 4 bases and J dropped 8; count of bases not matched to a gene: 8. The CDR3 nucleotides read TGTGCCAGCAGCCGGATCGGCAGGGGGGAAGCTTTCTTT. Its protein product is CASSRIGRGEAFF.